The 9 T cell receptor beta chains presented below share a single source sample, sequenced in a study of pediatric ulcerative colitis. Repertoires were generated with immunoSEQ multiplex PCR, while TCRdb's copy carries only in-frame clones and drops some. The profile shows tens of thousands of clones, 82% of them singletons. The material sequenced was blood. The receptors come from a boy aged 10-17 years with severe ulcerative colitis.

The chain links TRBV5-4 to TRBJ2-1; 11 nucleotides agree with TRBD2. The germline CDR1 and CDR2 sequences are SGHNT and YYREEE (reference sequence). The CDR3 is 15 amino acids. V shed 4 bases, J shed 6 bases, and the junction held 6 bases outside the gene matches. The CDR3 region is CASSEGLAASNEQFF. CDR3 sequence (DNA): TGTGCCAGCAGCGAGGGACTAGCGGCCTCCAATGAGCAGTTCTTC. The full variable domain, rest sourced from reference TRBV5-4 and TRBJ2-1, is ETGVTQSPTHLIKTRGQQVTLRCSSQSGHNTVSWYQQALGQGPQFIFQYYREEENGRGNFPPRFSGLQFPNYSSELNVNALELDDSALYLCASSEGLAASNEQFFGPGTRLTVL.

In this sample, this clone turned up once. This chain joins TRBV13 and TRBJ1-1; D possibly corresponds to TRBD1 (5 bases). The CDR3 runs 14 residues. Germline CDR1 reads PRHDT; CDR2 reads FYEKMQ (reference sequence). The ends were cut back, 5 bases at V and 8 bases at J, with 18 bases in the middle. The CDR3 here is CASSPQTGPMEAFF. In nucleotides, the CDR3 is TGTGCCAGCAGCCCTCAGACGGGGCCAATGGAAGCTTTCTTT.

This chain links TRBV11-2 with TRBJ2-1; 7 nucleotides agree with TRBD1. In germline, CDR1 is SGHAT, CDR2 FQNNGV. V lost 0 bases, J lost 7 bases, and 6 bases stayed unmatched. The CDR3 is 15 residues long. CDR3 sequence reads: CASSLDHDRVNEQFF. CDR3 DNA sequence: TGTGCCAGCAGCTTAGATCACGACAGGGTGAATGAGCAGTTCTTC.

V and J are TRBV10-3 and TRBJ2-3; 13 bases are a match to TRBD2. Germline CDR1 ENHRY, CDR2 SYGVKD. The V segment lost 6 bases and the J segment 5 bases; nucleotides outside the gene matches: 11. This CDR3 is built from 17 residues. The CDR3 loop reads CAIRKGGLAGTQDTQYF. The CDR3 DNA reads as TGTGCCATCAGGAAGGGGGGACTAGCGGGGACCCAAGATACGCAGTATTTT.

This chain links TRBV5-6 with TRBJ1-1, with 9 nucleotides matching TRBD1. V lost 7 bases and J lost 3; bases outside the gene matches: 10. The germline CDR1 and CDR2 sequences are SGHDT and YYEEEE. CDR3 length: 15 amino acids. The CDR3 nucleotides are TGTGCCAGCTCGGCCGGGACAGGGCTATACACTGAAGCTTTCTTT. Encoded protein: CASSAGTGLYTEAFF.

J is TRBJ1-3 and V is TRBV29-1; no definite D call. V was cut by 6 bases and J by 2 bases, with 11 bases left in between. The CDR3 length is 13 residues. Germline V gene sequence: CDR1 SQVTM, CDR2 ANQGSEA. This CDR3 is CSVGGGTGNTIYF. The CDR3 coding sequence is TGCAGCGTCGGTGGAGGGACTGGAAACACCATATATTTT.

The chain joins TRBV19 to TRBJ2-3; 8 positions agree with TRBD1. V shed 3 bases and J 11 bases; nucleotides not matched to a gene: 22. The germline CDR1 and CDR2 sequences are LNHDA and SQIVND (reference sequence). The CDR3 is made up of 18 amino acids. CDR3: CASSIINSLADKQGVQYF. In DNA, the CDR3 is TGTGCCAGTAGTATCATAAATTCATTAGCGGACAAACAGGGGGTGCAGTATTTT.

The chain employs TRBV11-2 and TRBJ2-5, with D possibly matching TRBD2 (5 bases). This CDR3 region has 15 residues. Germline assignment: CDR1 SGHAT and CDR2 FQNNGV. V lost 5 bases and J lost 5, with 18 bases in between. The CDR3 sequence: CASSPGVVMAETQYF. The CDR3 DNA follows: TGTGCCAGCAGCCCCGGGGTGGTGATGGCGGAGACCCAGTACTTC.

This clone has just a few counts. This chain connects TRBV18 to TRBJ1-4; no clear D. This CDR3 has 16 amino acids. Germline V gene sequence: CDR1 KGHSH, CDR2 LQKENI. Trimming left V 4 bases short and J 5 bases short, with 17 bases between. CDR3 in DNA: TGTGCCAGCTCACTAGGAGCTGGAGACTACAATGAAAAACTGTTTTTT. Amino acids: CASSLGAGDYNEKLFF.